This TCR beta chain was documented in a study of blood T cell repertoires in COVID-19. Study-level background: The analysed material was cDNA or gDNA that came from T cells, B-cell-depleted T cells, or PBMCs.

This clone appeared a single time. The germline CDR1 and CDR2 sequences are SGDLS and YYNGEE. Trimming removed 4 bases from V and 5 bases from J; junction bases left unmatched: 11. This CDR3 spans 16 amino acids. The method was immunoSEQ multiplex PCR; TCRdb's version includes in-frame clones alone and lacks a portion of them. The table lists 200,000 to 300,000 clones, 75% to 90% of them singletons. The receptor was derived from a woman in her 40s with acute COVID-19. The source material was PBMCs or T cells enriched from blood (not recorded which). V and J are TRBV9 and TRBJ2-1; TRBD2 aligns across 8 bases. This CDR3 reads CASSPGGGTGDNEQFF. CDR3 coding DNA: TGTGCCAGCAGCCCCGGGGGGGGTACTGGGGACAATGAGCAGTTCTTC.